This T cell receptor (beta chain) was found in a study of blood T cell repertoires in COVID-19 (dated by TCRdb to 2020 to 2021). Study-level background: Collaborator samples came from the United States, Italy and Spain and covered acute and convalescent phases of COVID-19. HLA class I and class II types, where available, came from metadata supplied by the sample provider rather than from assay-based typing. Subjects who had been exposed to COVID-19, were actively infected with it, or had recovered from it provided the deeply sampled blood TCRbeta repertoires that made up the dataset. The sample metadata nearly always contained a de-identified subject ID, COVID-19 status, age in years and sex. The repertoires were released in a freely available public database meant as a resource for research on the immune response to SARS-CoV-2. The material from the prospective study consisted of cDNA or gDNA derived from T cells, B-cell-depleted T cells, or PBMCs. The samples were drawn from two sources: the first 160 participants of the ongoing ImmuneRACE study, and approximately 1,300 subjects contributed by 6 global collaborators.

The immunoSEQ Assay, a bias-controlled multiplex PCR, was used to amplify TCRbeta CDR3 regions from genomic DNA. The source study handled its data this way. The number of nucleated cells in each sample was estimated by amplification of reference gene primers within the assay. To quantify the absolute abundance of each unique TCRbeta CDR3 rearrangement, sequence reads were collapsed and filtered. Productive Simpson clonality was computed per sample as the square root of Simpson's diversity index over productive rearrangements. The clones in this table, taken by TCRdb from immuneACCESS, are in-frame only. Not every clone is retained; where verified, under half of the shortfall comes from an unresolved V gene, and the cause of the rest is unknown. For V, J and clone size, that table is used; D and trimming come from the DNA. The sample includes around 190,000 clones, with over 80% observed a single time. 7.6% of the sample comes from the top ten.

One collaborating source in Seattle enrolled patients while the patients were actively infected and followed the patients over time throughout the course of disease. Whole blood was collected in K2EDTA tubes by collaborating institutions according to the institutions' own protocols. Collaborator samples were shipped for TCRbeta analysis as frozen whole blood, isolated PBMCs, or DNA extracted from either sample type. CDR1 MNHEY and CDR2 SMNVEV were looked up in the germline V gene (reference sequence). V lost 4 bases and J lost 13 bases, and the count of bases not matched to a germline gene is 12. Its CDR3 holds 14 amino acids, cysteine through phenylalanine. Only the CDR3 region is kept as DNA, spanning 42 bases read in frame from base 1. Concerning this clone: This clone's antigen is unknown. No much larger clonotype is one base removed from it; base qualities were not supplied.

Overall study results and their limits: How much clinical and demographic metadata was included differed by source and by participant, and the metadata was provided uncurated.

This clonotype was sampled from a woman in her 70s with COVID-19, enrolled during active disease. This chain joins TRBV27 to TRBJ2-1; TRBD2 aligns with 8 central bases. Material: peripheral blood. The CDR3 protein: CASSSTSGSPQQFF. The base sequence is TGTGCCAGCAGTTCCACTAGCGGAAGCCCTCAACAGTTCTTC.